This T cell receptor beta chain was captured in a study of cytomegalovirus exposure and HLA in healthy donors (dated by TCRdb to 2017 to 2019). For the wider study: An earlier analysis of approximately 640 of the donors reported 250 to 300 Gb of sequence data and approximately 110 million unique TCR beta sequences from roughly 180 million T cells. About 310 gigabases of sequencing data and approximately 85 million unique TCR sequences were included in an early release covering about 620 HLA-typed donors. The genetic ancestry cluster associated with self-reported Caucasian donors included 81% of the 300 to 400 genotyped donors. The study aimed to test whether signatures of past pathogen exposure could be identified by cataloging public T cell receptors. The study used immunosequencing to profile the T cell repertoires of approximately 650 subjects and linked those repertoires to cytomegalovirus serostatus. Besides the first cohort of approximately 670 subjects, a separate validation cohort made up of 120 different subjects was used. To predict cytomegalovirus infection status, the study combined high-throughput TCR immunosequencing, statistical association of individual TCRs with disease status, and machine learning. A later analysis re-examined previously published TCR beta repertoires from more than 600 donors and added high-resolution HLA genotyping to investigate patterns of TCR occurrence. Rather than drawing on any new phenotypic data, the later analysis identified candidate immune exposures from TCR beta sequences and the way those sequences occurred across donors. An earlier analysis of 587 of the donors used high-throughput TCR beta sequencing to judge whether each TCR beta V gene segment behaved as functional or pseudogenic. Donor age, sex, ethnicity and CMV serostatus were collected together with the repertoire data. A later genetic analysis took genome-wide SNP genotypes for about three fifths of the roughly 670 donors and used that subset as a discovery cohort. All discovery cohort repertoires had been generated using a single sequencing platform. Class I and class II HLA loci were covered by the typing at four-digit resolution. The number of donors typed differed by locus, with 629-630 for A, B, C, DRB1 and DQB1, about 500 for DQA1, about 610 for DPA1, and some 450 for DPB1. About five DR-DQ haplotypes were treated as single units for association and clustering because of strong linkage in the cohort. On average, over 200,000 unique TCR beta nucleotide sequences were sequenced per donor among several hundred genotyped donors of the cohort, with 15% to 20% of those sequences being non-productive. Study-level results and caveats: In a later analysis, the rate of TCR association differed among HLA loci, with DRB1 alleles having the most associated TCRs and HLA-C alleles having the fewest. According to a later analysis, most CMV-associated TCR beta chains appeared to be HLA-restricted, and the HLA associations seemed to be driven largely by CMV exposure. In an earlier analysis of 587 of the donors, most TCR beta V segments appeared in productive rearrangements about 90% or about 30% of the time, broadly matching IMGT annotations. For the cohort, immune exposure information was limited to CMV serostatus. The study listed approximately 160 TCR beta chains as associated with cytomegalovirus. Linkage disequilibrium might explain the correlated functional status among segregating V segments, but an unknown experimental factor could not be excluded. In vitro tests confirmed that a few of the cytomegalovirus-associated TCR beta chains recognize cytomegalovirus antigens. The presence/absence analyses assumed that sequencing depth was roughly uniform across donors, and that assumption may not be true. Because counts were too low, around 17 rarely observed V segments, including chromosome 9 orphons, were left out of the earlier analysis of a few hundred of the donors. Only TCR beta chains were sequenced in this cohort, and the absence of alpha or paired-chain data limited detectable features. Most TCR sequences were observed very rarely across donors, whereas some public TCRs were present in many individuals. Because HLA typing was unavailable for some donors at each locus, only the typed subset was used in association tests. A later genetic analysis associated a missense DCLRE1C variant with V-gene and J-gene trimming of TCR beta chains, and an independent cohort replicated the association. The authors suggested that the approach could potentially be extended to other disease states and immunological phenotypes. According to a later analysis, parvovirus B19, influenza, CMV and Epstein-Barr virus appeared linked to several top co-occurrence clusters. The 87-base-pair reads could not distinguish some IMGT-functional V segments, including TRBV6-2 and TRBV6-3, so those segments were excluded. The classifier was reported to diagnose cytomegalovirus status with high specificity and sensitivity in both the original and validation cohorts. In a later analysis, 16,951 TCR beta sequences were associated with specific HLA alleles at a false discovery rate of 0.05. A further reported finding was that TCR beta sequences accurately predicted the HLA-A and HLA-B alleles for most subjects in the first cohort. A later analysis found that HLA-associated TCR beta chains were more clonally expanded and had lower generation probabilities than equally common non-associated chains. When HLA alleles, especially DR and DQ, strongly co-occurred, attributing TCR associations to individual alleles was difficult. In a later genetic analysis, fewer N-insertions in productive TCRs were reported among donors in an Asian-associated ancestry cluster than the approximately 670-donor mean. A cluster of highly shared sequence variants was judged likely to represent a technical artifact of the sequencing pipeline.

The cohort consisted of 650 to 850 healthy bone marrow donors. All cohort members were sampled while nominally healthy, although unrecorded immune exposures were likely present. The donor was CMV seronegative and belonged to the group of around 350 seronegative cohort members. Each donor provided a peripheral blood sample, and peripheral blood mononuclear cells were used for TCR beta sequencing. Genomic DNA extraction from the blood cell samples was performed with the Qiagen DNeasy Blood Extraction Kit. On this clone: Its specific antigen is unknown. The record has no base qualities; no much larger clone is one base away.

Receptors were amplified or captured by the immunoSEQ multiplex PCR assay. A mixture of 60 forward primers for TCR Vbeta segments and 13 reverse primers for TCR Jbeta segments was used in the multiplex PCR. A multiplex PCR assay on genomic DNA amplified the CDR3 region of rearranged TCR beta genes. The Illumina HiSeq System was used to sequence the amplified TCR beta libraries as 87-base-pair reads. The published analysis was carried out like this. A later analysis counted about 76 million unique TCR beta chains across the 550 to 750 repertoires, and some 12 million of these chains were shared by at least two donors. Raw reads were error-corrected and collapsed into unique sequences with a nearest-neighbor algorithm that merged closely related sequences to remove PCR and sequencing errors. Alignment of CDR3 sequences to IMGT reference sequences was used to assign V, D and J gene segments. Each retained sequence needed at least a six-nucleotide match to both a V gene segment and a J gene segment. Rearrangements were classified as productive when the CDR3 lacked stop codons and remained in frame with V and J, and all other rearrangements were classified as non-productive. CDR3 was defined according to IMGT convention as the region running from the second conserved V-encoded cysteine to the conserved J-encoded phenylalanine. Sequences without an unambiguous match to a single V gene segment were excluded from the earlier analysis of 450 to 650 of the donors. An earlier analysis of 587 of the donors classified V segments as functional when productive rearrangements were above 56.7% and as segregating when the standard deviation between donors was above 5%. A statistical classification framework was built for diagnosing cytomegalovirus status from the catalog of TCR beta chain sequences. In a later analysis, V and J genes were assigned by comparing TCR nucleotide sequences against IMGT/GENE-DB human TR gene sequences. Using the TCRdist pipeline, a later analysis assigned CDR3 sequences along with most-parsimonious VDJ recombination scenarios. In a later analysis, each TCR beta chain was defined by its CDR3 amino acid sequence together with its V-gene family, and reads without a unique V-gene family were excluded. In a later analysis, 550 to 650 highly shared, low-generation-probability nucleotide sequences were removed to address suspected cross-contamination and a sequencing artifact. A later analysis calculated a clonal expansion index for each public chain from normalized within-repertoire ranks of inferred template counts. A later analysis computed generation probabilities with a VDJ recombination model fitted to out-of-frame rearrangements, and checked the results against IGoR. In a later analysis, hypergeometric tests were used to score TCR-TCR, TCR-HLA and TCR-CMV co-occurrence, with a repertoire-size bias correction applied to TCR pairs. False discovery rates were estimated in a later analysis by permuting HLA or CMV assignments 20 times. A later analysis grouped co-occurring TCRs with DBSCAN, adding TCRdist sequence similarity when clustering within HLA-allele-positive subsets. Repertoires with fewer than 30,000 or more than 120,000 public chains were left out of co-occurrence clustering, as were four to six repertoires with anomalous nucleotide sharing. Entries here come from immuneACCESS through TCRdb and include only in-frame sequences with V and J called. Some clones fail to appear in such tables; in the studies checked, an unresolved V gene covers under half of the shortfall, and the cause of the remainder is unknown. That table is the source of V, J and clone size, and D and trimming were worked out from the DNA. For this sample there are 160,000 or so clones; over 70% appear just once. Of the sample, under 7.5% is held by the ten largest clones.

From a lookup of the germline V gene (reference sequence), CDR1 and CDR2 are LNHDA and SQIVND. At the junction V is shortened by 3 bases and J by 3 bases; bases outside the gene matches: 4. Measured from the cysteine to the phenylalanine, the CDR3 is 14 residues long. Just the 42-base CDR3 DNA is kept, in frame starting at base 1. The source is a man in his forties or fifties in good health and CMV-seronegative. The sequenced sample was PBMCs. This receptor chain uses TRBV19 and TRBJ2-7; 8 central nucleotides agree with TRBD2. The CDR3 protein: CASSMGGLVYEQYF. The bases read TGTGCCAGTAGTATGGGGGGACTAGTCTACGAGCAGTACTTC.